This TCR beta chain is from a study of shared clonotypes between healthy human individuals. Some clones are missing from TCRdb's copy, which holds only in-frame ones; the method was immunoSEQ multiplex PCR. This sample has fewer than 550,000 clones; about 80% occur once, and the top ten carry around an eighth. The sample consisted of PBMCs. The sequence was obtained from a woman aged 35 to 49 in good health. Some clones in this sample may be carry-over from other donors' samples.

The CDR3 bases are TGTGCCAGCAGCTTAGTAGGGTGGGGGGCAACTGGCTACACCTTC. It specifies CASSLVGWGATGYTF. The gene calls are TRBV7-2 and TRBJ1-2, with D possibly being TRBD1 (6 bases). V lost 1 base and J lost 7, with 16 bases in between. The CDR3 runs 15 residues. Germline CDR1 is SGHTA and CDR2 is FQGNSA.